This T cell receptor beta chain was recovered during a study of spatial heterogeneity in lung cancer (dated by TCRdb to between 2017 and 2020). Turning to the overall study: Beta-chain transcripts were consistently detected in greater numbers than alpha-chain transcripts, which likely reflects a higher abundance of beta-chain transcripts. TCR repertoire features were related to nonsynonymous mutation counts determined by whole-exome sequencing of tumor tissue. In the raw uncorrected reads, each unique combination of TCR and UMI appeared more than ten times on average. In non-small cell lung cancer, the study quantitatively compared TCR alpha and beta repertoires across several tumor regions, matched nontumor lung, and blood. In tumor regions, TCR transcript counts showed a strong correlation with a T cell transcriptional module score from matched bulk RNA-seq. At surgery, both alpha and beta chains were TCR-sequenced in 200 to 250 tumor regions, 63 to 80 matched nontumor lung samples and around 50 PBMC samples.

Library preparation employed 5' RACE. Sequencing took place on a NextSeq 500. The TCR library protocol attached a unique molecular identifier to each TCR cDNA molecule to allow correction of PCR and sequencing errors. On the study's bioinformatics: Decombinator tools were used for TCR identification, UMI-based error correction and CDR3 extraction. TCRs above a frequency of 2 per 1,000, corresponding to the top 1% of the tumor frequency distribution, were defined as expanded. Expanded tumor TCRs were classed as regional if statistically deemed absent (corrected P<0.05) from at least one tumor region, otherwise ubiquitous. Each repertoire was subsampled 100 times to 5,000 TCRs, after which Renyi diversity was computed with the R vegan package. CDR3 similarity networks were built from amino acid triplet string-kernel similarity, connecting CDR3s with pairwise similarity above 0.82. The public reads were reprocessed in TCRdb via fastp at Q25 and MiXCR, keeping in-frame beta chains. Here each entry gathers all rows of one CDR3 protein and keeps the most common genes and DNA. The V and J calls follow TCRdb's processing rather than the paper's. The sample contains over a thousand distinct CDR3 sequences, approximately 25% of them found a single time. The ten largest clonotypes hold roughly 25% of the sample.

This sample's time point label indicates: sample taken at primary tumor resection. Samples were obtained from about 69 patients with early-stage, untreated non-small cell lung cancer from the lung TRACERx cohort. Whole RNA extracted from tumor and nontumor lung tissue, or from cryopreserved PBMC samples, was used for TCR sequencing without cell sorting. A patient was chosen for TCR sequencing only when enough RNA was available from at least two tumor regions. A lung pathologist reviewed the tumor and adjacent nontumor lung specimens before the specimens were selected. Taking its sample share into account, this clonotype is medium-sized (0.01 to 0.1%). Its specific antigen is unknown. Per-nucleotide qualities are absent, and no much larger clonotype sits a single base away. Points the paper makes about the study in general: Confirming at a functional level the hypothesis that regional TCRs recognize regional mutations was considered to require additional single-cell paired TCR alpha and beta sequencing. The tumor nonsynonymous mutation count correlated with the number of expanded intratumoral alpha and beta TCRs. Counts of ubiquitous and regional expanded TCRs were found to correlate with counts of ubiquitous and regional nonsynonymous mutations, respectively. TCR-seq was estimated to cover only roughly 7% of tumor T cells for alpha chains and roughly 14% for beta chains.

The sample was lung tumor tissue, taken at surgery. This receptor was identified in a male donor with early-stage non-small cell lung cancer.

CDR3 protein: CASRDSSNQPQHF. The sequenced DNA is TGTGCCAGCAGGGACAGTAGCAATCAGCCCCAGCATTTT. The rearrangement combines TRBV28 with TRBJ1-5, with a tentative D gene TRBD1 over 6 matching bases. At the junction V is shortened by 6 bases and J by 0 bases, with 6 bases in between. The germline V gene gives CDR1 as MDHEN and CDR2 as SYDVKM. Measured from the cysteine to the phenylalanine, the CDR3 is 13 residues long. Just CDR3 DNA is preserved here, 39 bases in frame from base 1.